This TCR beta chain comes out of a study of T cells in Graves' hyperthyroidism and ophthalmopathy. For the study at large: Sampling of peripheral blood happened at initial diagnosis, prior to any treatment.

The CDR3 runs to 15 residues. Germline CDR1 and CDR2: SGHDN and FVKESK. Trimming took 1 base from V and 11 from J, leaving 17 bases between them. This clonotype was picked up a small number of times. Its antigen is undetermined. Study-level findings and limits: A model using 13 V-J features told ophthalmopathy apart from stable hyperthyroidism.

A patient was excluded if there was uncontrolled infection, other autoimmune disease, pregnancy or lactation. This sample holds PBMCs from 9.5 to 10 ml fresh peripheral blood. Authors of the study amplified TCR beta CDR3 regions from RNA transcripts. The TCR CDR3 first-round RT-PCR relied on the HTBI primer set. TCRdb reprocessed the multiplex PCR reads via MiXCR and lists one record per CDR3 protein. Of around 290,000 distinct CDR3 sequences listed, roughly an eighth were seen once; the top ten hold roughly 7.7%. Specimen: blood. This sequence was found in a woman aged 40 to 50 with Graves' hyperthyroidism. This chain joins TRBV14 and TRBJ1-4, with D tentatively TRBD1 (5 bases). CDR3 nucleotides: TGTGCCAGCAGCCAAGGAAGGGGCCACCCCCCTAAACTGTTTTTT. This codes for CASSQGRGHPPKLFF.